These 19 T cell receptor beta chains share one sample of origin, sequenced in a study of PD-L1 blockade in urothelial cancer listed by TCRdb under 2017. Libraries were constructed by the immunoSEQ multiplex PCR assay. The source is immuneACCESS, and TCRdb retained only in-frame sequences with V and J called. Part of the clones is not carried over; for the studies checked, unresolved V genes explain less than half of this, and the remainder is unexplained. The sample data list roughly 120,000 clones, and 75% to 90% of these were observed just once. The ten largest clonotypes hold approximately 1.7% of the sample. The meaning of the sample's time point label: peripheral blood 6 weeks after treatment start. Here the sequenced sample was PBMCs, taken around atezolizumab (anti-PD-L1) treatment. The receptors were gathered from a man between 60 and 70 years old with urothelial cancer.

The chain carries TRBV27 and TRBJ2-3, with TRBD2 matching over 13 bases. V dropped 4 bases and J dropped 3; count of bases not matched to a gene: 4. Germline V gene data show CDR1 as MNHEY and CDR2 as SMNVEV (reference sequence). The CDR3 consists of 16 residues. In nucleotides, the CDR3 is TGTGCCAGCAGTTCCGGACTAGCGGGAGATACAGATACGCAGTATTTT. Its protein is CASSSGLAGDTDTQYF.

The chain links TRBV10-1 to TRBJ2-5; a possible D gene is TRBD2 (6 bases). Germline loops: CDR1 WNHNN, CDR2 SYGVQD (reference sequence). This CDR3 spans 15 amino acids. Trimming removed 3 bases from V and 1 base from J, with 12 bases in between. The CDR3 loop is CASSESGAIQETQYF. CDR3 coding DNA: TGCGCCAGCAGTGAATCGGGAGCGATCCAAGAGACCCAGTACTTC.

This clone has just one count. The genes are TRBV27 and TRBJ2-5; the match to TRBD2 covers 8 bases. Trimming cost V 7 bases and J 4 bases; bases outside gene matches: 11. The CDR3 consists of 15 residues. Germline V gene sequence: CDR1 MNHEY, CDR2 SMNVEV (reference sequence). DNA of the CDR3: TGTGCCAGCACCCCTTTTAGCGGGGCGGGAGAGACCCAGTACTTC. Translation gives CASTPFSGAGETQYF.

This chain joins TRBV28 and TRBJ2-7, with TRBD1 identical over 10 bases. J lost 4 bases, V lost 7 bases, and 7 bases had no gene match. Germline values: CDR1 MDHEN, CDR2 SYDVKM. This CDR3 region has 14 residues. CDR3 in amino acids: CASIRPDRGYEQYF. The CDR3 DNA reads TGTGCCAGCATCCGCCCGGACAGGGGGTACGAGCAGTACTTC.

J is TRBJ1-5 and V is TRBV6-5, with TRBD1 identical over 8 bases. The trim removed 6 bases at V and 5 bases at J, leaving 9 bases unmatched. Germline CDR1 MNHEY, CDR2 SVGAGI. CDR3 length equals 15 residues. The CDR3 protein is CASRFDRGSHQPQHF. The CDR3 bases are TGTGCCAGCAGATTCGACAGGGGAAGTCATCAGCCCCAGCATTTT.

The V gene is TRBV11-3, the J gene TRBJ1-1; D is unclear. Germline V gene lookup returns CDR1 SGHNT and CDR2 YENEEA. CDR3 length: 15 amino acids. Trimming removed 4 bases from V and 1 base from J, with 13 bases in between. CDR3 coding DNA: TGTGCCAGCAGCTCTTATGGAGGCGGGAACACTGAAGCTTTCTTT. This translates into CASSSYGGGNTEAFF.

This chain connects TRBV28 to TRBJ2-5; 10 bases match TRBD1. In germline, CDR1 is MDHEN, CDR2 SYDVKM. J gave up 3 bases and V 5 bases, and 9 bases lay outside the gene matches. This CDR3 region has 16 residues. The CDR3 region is CASSETGTGVEETQYF. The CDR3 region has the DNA TGTGCCAGCAGTGAAACCGGGACAGGGGTGGAAGAGACCCAGTACTTC.

The CDR3 loop reads CASSLGRGESSYNEQFF. The CDR3 nucleotides read TGTGCCAGCAGTCTTGGCAGGGGCGAGAGCTCCTACAATGAGCAGTTCTTC. The chain combines TRBV2 with TRBJ2-1, with D possibly being TRBD1 (6 bases). V gave up 5 bases and J gave up 0 bases, with 17 bases separating them. The CDR3 runs to 17 residues. From germline, CDR1 is SNHLY and CDR2 FYNNEI. Full variable domain (missing parts from reference TRBV2 and TRBJ2-1): EPEVTQTPSHQVTQMGQEVILRCVPISNHLYFYWYRQILGQKVEFLVSFYNNEISEKSEIFDDQFSVERPDGSNFTLKIRSTKLEDSAMYFCASSLGRGESSYNEQFFGPGTRLTVL.

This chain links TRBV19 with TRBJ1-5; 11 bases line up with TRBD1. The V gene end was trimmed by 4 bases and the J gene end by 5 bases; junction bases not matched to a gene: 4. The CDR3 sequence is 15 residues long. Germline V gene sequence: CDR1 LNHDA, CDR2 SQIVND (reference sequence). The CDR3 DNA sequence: TGTGCCAGTAGTACACGGACAGGGGGCTATCAGCCCCAGCATTTT. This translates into CASSTRTGGYQPQHF.

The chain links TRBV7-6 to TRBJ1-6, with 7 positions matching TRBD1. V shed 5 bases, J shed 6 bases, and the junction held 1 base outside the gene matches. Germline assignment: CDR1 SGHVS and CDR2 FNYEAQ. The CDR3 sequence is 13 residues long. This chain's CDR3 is CASSRQGNSPLHF. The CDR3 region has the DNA TGTGCCAGCAGCCGACAGGGTAATTCACCCCTCCACTTT.

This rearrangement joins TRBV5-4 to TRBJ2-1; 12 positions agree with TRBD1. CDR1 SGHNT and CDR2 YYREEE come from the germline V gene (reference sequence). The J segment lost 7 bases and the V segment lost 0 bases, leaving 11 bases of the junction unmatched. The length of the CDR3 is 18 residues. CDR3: CASSLVSGDRGRGNEQFF. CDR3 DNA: TGTGCCAGCAGCTTGGTGTCGGGGGACAGGGGGCGCGGGAATGAGCAGTTCTTC.

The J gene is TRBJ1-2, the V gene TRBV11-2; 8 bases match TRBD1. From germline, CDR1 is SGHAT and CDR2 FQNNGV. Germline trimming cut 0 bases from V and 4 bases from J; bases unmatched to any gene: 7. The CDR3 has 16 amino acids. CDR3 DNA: TGTGCCAGCAGCTTAGATCCGAGGACAGGGAGCTATGGCTACACCTTC. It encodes CASSLDPRTGSYGYTF.

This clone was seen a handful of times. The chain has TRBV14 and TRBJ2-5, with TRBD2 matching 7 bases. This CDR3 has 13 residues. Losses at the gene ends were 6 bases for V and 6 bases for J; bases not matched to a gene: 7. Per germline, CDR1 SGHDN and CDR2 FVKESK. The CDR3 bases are TGTGCCAGCAGTTCTAGGGAGGGGAAGACCCAGTACTTC. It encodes CASSSREGKTQYF. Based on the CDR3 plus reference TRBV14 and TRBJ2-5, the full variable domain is EAGVTQFPSHSVIEKGQTVTLRCDPISGHDNLYWYRRVMGKEIKFLLHFVKESKQDESGMPNNRFLAERTGGTYSTLKVQPAELEDSGVYFCASSSREGKTQYFGPGTRLLVL.

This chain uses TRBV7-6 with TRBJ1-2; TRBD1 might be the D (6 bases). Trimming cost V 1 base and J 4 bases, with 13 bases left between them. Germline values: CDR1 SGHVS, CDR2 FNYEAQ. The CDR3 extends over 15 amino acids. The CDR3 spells CASSLGAGEAYGYTF. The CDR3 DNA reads TGTGCCAGCAGCTTAGGGGCAGGGGAAGCCTATGGCTACACCTTC. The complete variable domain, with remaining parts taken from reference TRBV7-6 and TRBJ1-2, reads GAGVSQSPRYKVTKRGQDVALRCDPISGHVSLYWYRQALGQGPEFLTYFNYEAQQDKSGLPNDRFSAERPEGSISTLTIQRTEQRDSAMYRCASSLGAGEAYGYTFGSGTRLTVV.

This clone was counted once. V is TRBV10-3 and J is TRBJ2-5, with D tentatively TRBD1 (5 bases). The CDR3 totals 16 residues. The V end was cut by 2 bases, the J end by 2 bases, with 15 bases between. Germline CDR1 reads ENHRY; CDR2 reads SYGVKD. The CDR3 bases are TGTGCCATCAGTGAGGGCGGCACAGGTCGACAAGAGACCCAGTACTTC. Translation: CAISEGGTGRQETQYF.

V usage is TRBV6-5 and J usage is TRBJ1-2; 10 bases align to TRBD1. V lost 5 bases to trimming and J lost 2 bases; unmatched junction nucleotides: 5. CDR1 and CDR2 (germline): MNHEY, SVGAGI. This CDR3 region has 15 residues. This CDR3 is CASSTRDRGNYGYTF. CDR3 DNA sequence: TGTGCCAGCAGTACCAGGGACAGGGGAAACTATGGCTACACCTTC.

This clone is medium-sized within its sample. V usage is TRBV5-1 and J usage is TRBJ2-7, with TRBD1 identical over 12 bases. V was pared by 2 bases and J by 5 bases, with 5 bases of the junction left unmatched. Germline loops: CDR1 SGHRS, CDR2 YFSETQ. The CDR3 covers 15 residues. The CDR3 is CASSFGTGGINEQYF. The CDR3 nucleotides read TGCGCCAGCAGCTTCGGGACAGGGGGCATCAACGAGCAGTACTTC. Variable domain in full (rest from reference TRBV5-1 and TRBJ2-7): KAGVTQTPRYLIKTRGQQVTLSCSPISGHRSVSWYQQTPGQGLQFLFEYFSETQRNKGNFPGRFSGRQFSNSRSEMNVSTLELGDSALYLCASSFGTGGINEQYFGPGTRLTVT.

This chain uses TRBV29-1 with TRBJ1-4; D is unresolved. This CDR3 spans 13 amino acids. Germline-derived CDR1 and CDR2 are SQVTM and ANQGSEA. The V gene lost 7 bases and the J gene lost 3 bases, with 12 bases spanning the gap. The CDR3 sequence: CSDGGQPNEKLFF. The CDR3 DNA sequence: TGCAGCGACGGAGGGCAGCCTAATGAAAAACTGTTTTTT.

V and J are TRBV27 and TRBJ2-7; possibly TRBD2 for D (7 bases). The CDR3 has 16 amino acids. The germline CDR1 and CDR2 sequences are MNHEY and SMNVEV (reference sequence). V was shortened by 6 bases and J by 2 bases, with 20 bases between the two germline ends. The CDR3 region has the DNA TGTGCCAGCAGCCGAGCGGCGGGGGCGCTTCCCTACGAGCAGTACTTC. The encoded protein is CASSRAAGALPYEQYF.